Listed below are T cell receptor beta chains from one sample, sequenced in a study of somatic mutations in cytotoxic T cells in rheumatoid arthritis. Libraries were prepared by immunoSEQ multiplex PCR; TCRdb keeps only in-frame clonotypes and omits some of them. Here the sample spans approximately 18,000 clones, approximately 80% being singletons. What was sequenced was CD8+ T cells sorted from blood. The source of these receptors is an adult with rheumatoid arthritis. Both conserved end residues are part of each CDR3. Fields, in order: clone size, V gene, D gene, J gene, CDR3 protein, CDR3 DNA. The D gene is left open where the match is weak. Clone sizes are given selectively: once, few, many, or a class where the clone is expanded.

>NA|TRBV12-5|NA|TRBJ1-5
CASGPTVNSNQPQHF
TGTGCTAGTGGTCCGACAGTGAATAGCAATCAGCCCCAGCATTTT
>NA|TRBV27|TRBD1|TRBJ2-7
CASSLQGDAYEQYF
TGTGCCAGCAGTTTACAGGGGGACGCCTACGAGCAGTACTTC
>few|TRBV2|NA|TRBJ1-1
CASSGVNTEAFF
TGTGCCAGCAGTGGGGTGAACACTGAAGCTTTCTTT
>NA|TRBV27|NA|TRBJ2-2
CASSPLDGVPGELFF
TGTGCCAGCAGCCCTTTGGATGGGGTCCCCGGGGAGCTGTTTTTT
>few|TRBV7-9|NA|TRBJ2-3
CASSLVPDTQYF
TGTGCCAGCAGCTTAGTACCAGATACGCAGTATTTT
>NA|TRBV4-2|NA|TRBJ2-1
CASSQYTLVGDEQFF
TGTGCCAGCAGCCAATATACCCTAGTTGGGGATGAGCAGTTCTTC
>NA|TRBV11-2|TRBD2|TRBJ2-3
CASSLFERGGSTDTQYF
TGTGCCAGCAGCTTATTCGAGCGGGGGGGCAGCACAGATACGCAGTATTTT
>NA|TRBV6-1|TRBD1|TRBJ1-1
CASSEIQGTGGNTEAFF
TGTGCCAGCAGTGAAATCCAAGGGACAGGGGGTAACACTGAAGCTTTCTTT
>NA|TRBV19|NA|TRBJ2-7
CASAGLYEQYF
TGTGCCAGCGCCGGCCTCTACGAGCAGTACTTC
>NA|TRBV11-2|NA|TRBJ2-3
CASSLFPGEGSDTQYF
TGTGCCAGCAGCCTCTTTCCGGGCGAGGGGTCAGATACGCAGTATTTT
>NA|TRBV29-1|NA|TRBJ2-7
CSYSWVGRSTYEQYF
TGCAGCTACTCCTGGGTGGGCAGGTCCACCTACGAGCAGTACTTC
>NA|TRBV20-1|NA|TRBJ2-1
CSARGTEQFF
TGCAGTGCTAGGGGGACAGAGCAGTTCTTC
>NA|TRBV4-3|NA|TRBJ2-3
CASSQDVTTSSDTQYF
TGCGCCAGCAGCCAAGATGTAACTACTAGTTCAGATACGCAGTATTTT
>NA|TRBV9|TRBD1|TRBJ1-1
CASSVAGDRLNTEAFF
TGTGCCAGCAGCGTAGCCGGGGACAGGCTGAACACTGAAGCTTTCTTT
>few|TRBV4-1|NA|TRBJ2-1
CASSQGGEQFF
TGCGCCAGCAGCCAAGGCGGTGAGCAGTTCTTC
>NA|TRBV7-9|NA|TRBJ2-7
CASSLGQGHEQYF
TGTGCCAGCAGCTTAGGCCAGGGGCACGAGCAGTACTTC
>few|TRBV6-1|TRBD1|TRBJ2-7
CASSPGTGAFEQYF
TGTGCCAGCAGCCCTGGGACAGGGGCGTTCGAGCAGTACTTC
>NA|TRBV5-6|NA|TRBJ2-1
CASRGGSIGNEQFF
TGTGCCAGCAGGGGGGGTTCCATCGGTAATGAGCAGTTCTTC
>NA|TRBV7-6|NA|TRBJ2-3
CASTRGTDTQYF
TGTGCCAGCACCAGGGGAACAGATACGCAGTATTTT
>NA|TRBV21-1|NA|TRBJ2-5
CASIQRGVFQETQYF
TGTGCCAGCATTCAAAGGGGGGTCTTCCAAGAGACCCAGTACTTC
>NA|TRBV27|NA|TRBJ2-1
CASSLVPHNEQFF
TGTGCCAGCAGTTTGGTCCCACACAATGAGCAGTTCTTC
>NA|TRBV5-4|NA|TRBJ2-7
CASSLFGVSYEQYF
TGTGCCAGCAGCTTGTTCGGAGTCTCCTACGAGCAGTACTTC
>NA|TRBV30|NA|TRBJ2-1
CAWSPGTSTYNEQFF
TGTGCCTGGAGTCCCGGCACTAGCACCTACAATGAGCAGTTCTTC
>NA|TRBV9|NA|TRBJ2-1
CASSVALHRANEQFF
TGTGCCAGCAGCGTAGCTCTTCACCGAGCGAATGAGCAGTTCTTC
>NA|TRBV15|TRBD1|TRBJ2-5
CATSPPRGQKETQYF
TGTGCCACCAGCCCTCCCAGGGGGCAGAAAGAGACCCAGTACTTC
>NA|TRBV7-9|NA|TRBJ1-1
CASKENTEAFF
TGTGCCAGCAAGGAGAACACTGAAGCTTTCTTT
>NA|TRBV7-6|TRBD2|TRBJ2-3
CASSLEGLAVDTQYF
TGTGCCAGCAGCTTAGAGGGACTAGCGGTAGATACGCAGTATTTT
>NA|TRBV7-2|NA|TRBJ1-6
CASSLYGRANSPLHF
TGTGCCAGCAGCTTGTATGGCAGGGCTAATTCACCCCTCCACTTT
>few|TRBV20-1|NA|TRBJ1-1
CSASRVTEAFF
TGCAGTGCGAGCAGGGTAACTGAAGCTTTCTTT
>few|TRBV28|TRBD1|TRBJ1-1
CASSLIQGVPEAFF
TGTGCCAGCAGTTTAATACAGGGGGTGCCTGAAGCTTTCTTT
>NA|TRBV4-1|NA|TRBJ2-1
CASSQERPEDNEQFF
TGCGCCAGCAGCCAAGAAAGGCCGGAGGACAATGAGCAGTTCTTC
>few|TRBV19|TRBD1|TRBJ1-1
CASSLKHPGQGTNTEAFF
TGTGCCAGTAGCTTGAAGCACCCGGGACAGGGGACGAACACTGAAGCTTTCTTT
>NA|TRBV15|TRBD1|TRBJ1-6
CATSRVGQGYSPLHF
TGTGCCACCAGCAGAGTGGGACAGGGTTATTCACCCCTCCACTTT
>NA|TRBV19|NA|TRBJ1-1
CASSGTPGPEAFF
TGTGCCAGTTCCGGGACCCCGGGGCCTGAAGCTTTCTTT
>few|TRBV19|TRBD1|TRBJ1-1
CASSTRTGTNTEAFF
TGTGCCAGTAGTACCAGGACAGGGACGAACACTGAAGCTTTCTTT
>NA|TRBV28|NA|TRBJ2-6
CASSLWRTVRSGANVLTF
TGTGCCAGCAGTTTATGGCGGACAGTACGCTCTGGGGCCAACGTCCTGACTTTC
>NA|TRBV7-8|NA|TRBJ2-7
CASSVTYEQYF
TGTGCCAGCAGCGTCACCTACGAGCAGTACTTC
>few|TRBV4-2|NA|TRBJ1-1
CASSQARGGTEAFF
TGTGCCAGCAGCCAAGCTCGAGGGGGCACTGAAGCTTTCTTT
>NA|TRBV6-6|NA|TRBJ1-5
CASSPGVGVPQHF
TGTGCCAGCAGCCCAGGGGTCGGAGTGCCCCAGCATTTT
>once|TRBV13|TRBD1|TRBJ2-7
CASSGPTGRYEQYF
TGTGCCAGCAGCGGCCCGACAGGGCGCTACGAGCAGTACTTC
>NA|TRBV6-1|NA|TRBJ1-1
CASSERAGANTEAFF
TGTGCCAGCAGTGAACGGGCAGGAGCTAACACTGAAGCTTTCTTT